The clone carrying this T cell receptor beta chain was picked up many times. Antigen: not known. The CDR3 end is not reached by the read, which stops 3 residues before it; the germline J gene fills it in. The method was immunoSEQ multiplex PCR; TCRdb's version includes in-frame clones alone and lacks a portion of them. The specimen has roughly 60,000 clones, none found just once. The entry originates in a study of T cell clonality in common variable immunodeficiency. Germline CDR1 DFQATT, CDR2 SNEGSKA (reference sequence). The CDR3 consists of 16 residues. V lost 5 bases to trimming and J lost 4 bases; unmatched junction nucleotides: 16. Regarding the study as a whole: TCRbeta clonality was increased in CVID versus healthy controls. Reportedly, TCR beta sequences from common variable immunodeficiency showed fewer deletions and N-nucleotide insertions. What drives increased CVID clonality needs T cell subpopulation sequencing.

This sequence joins TRBV20-1 and TRBJ2-7; 8 bases are a match to TRBD2. This sequence was found in a person between 18 and 69 years old in good health. The sequencing input was peripheral blood mononuclear cells. CDR3 sequence reads: CSADALRAGEKYEQYF. The DNA read from the CDR3 is TGCAGTGCTGATGCCCTCCGAGCGGGAGAGAAATACGAG.